The 10 T cell receptor beta chains presented below share a single source sample, sequenced in a study of OX40 agonist ivuxolimab in advanced cancers. The library came from the immunoSEQ multiplex PCR assay. TCRdb stores this immuneACCESS table with in-frame sequences only. Part of the clones is absent; in the studies checked, under half of the shortfall reflects unresolved V genes, and no reason is known for the rest. The sample yields 60,000 to 70,000 clones; 83% were counted once. Together, the top ten hold around 2.5% of the sample. Sequenced here: CD4+ or CD8+ T cells sorted from blood, sampled in a trial of the OX40 agonist ivuxolimab. The receptors shown here come from an adult with an advanced solid tumor such as melanoma, head and neck, liver or kidney cancer.

The gene calls are TRBV7-2 and TRBJ2-6, with TRBD2 matching 10 bases. Germline CDR1 and CDR2: SGHTA and FQGNSA. The CDR3 length is 17 residues. The trim removed 2 bases at V and 0 bases at J, leaving 1 base unmatched. The CDR3 DNA reads as TGTGCCAGCAGCTTAATAGCGGGAGGCTCTGGGGCCAACGTCCTGACTTTC. As protein: CASSLIAGGSGANVLTF.

This clone was counted between two and nine times. This chain joins TRBV5-4 and TRBJ2-2; TRBD2 might be the D (5 bases). Germline V lookup: CDR1 SGHNT, CDR2 YYREEE (reference sequence). This CDR3 is built from 16 residues. Trimming stripped 4 bases from V and 6 bases from J, with 19 bases between. The CDR3 region has the DNA TGTGCCAGCAGCCCCTTAACGGGGTATAGCGCCGGGGAGCTGTTTTTT. It translates to CASSPLTGYSAGELFF.

This chain links TRBV14 with TRBJ2-7; TRBD2 is a possible D gene (6 bases). Trimming removed 4 bases at V and 0 bases at J, with 10 bases between. CDR1 SGHDN and CDR2 FVKESK come from the germline V gene. The CDR3 has 14 residues. The CDR3 here is CASSPGTFSYEQYF. The CDR3 nucleotides read TGTGCCAGCAGCCCCGGGACTTTCTCCTACGAGCAGTACTTC. The full variable domain, rest sourced from reference TRBV14 and TRBJ2-7, is EAGVTQFPSHSVIEKGQTVTLRCDPISGHDNLYWYRRVMGKEIKFLLHFVKESKQDESGMPNNRFLAERTGGTYSTLKVQPAELEDSGVYFCASSPGTFSYEQYFGPGTRLTVT.

The rearrangement links TRBV7-2 to TRBJ1-1; perhaps TRBD1 as D (5 bases). CDR3 length equals 17 residues. Looked up from germline, CDR1 is SGHTA and CDR2 is FQGNSA. The V gene lost 5 bases and the J gene lost 2 bases, with 21 bases spanning the gap. The CDR3 sequence is CASSRLDLRGANTEAFF. The CDR3 DNA reads as TGTGCCAGCAGCCGTCTCGATCTGAGGGGTGCTAACACTGAAGCTTTCTTT.

The chain's CDR3 is CASTRSGSSYEQYF. The CDR3 bases are TGTGCCAGCACCCGTAGCGGGAGTTCATACGAGCAGTACTTC. This chain links TRBV7-8 with TRBJ2-7, with 9 bases identical to TRBD2. Germline V gives CDR1 SGHVS, CDR2 FQNEAQ. This CDR3 spans 14 amino acids. The junction had 8 bases not matched to a gene; V was cut back by 7 bases and J by 4 bases.

The chain joins TRBV5-5 to TRBJ2-7, with a possible D match to TRBD1 (6 bases). The CDR3 is 14 residues long. The germline V gene encodes CDR1 SGHKS and CDR2 YYEKEE (reference sequence). The germline V and J ends were trimmed by 4 bases and 0 bases, with 11 bases remaining between them. CDR3 sequence reads: CASSDQGSSYEQYF. The CDR3 coding sequence is TGTGCCAGCAGCGACCAGGGGAGCTCCTACGAGCAGTACTTC.

This clone appeared a few times. Here the CDR3 reads CSARGQGGHNEQFF. CDR3 nucleotides: TGCAGCGCCCGGGGGCAGGGAGGCCACAATGAGCAGTTCTTC. The chain is built from TRBV29-1 and TRBJ2-1; the D gene could be TRBD1 or TRBD2 (6 bases each). The CDR3 is 14 amino acids. V was clipped by 7 bases and J by 5 bases, with 18 bases between them. Germline lookup yields CDR1 SQVTM and CDR2 ANQGSEA.

The gene calls are TRBV4-3 and TRBJ2-3; D is unclear. This CDR3 has 14 residues. Deletions cut 1 base from V and 0 bases from J, with 5 bases between. Germline-derived CDR1 and CDR2 are LGHNA and YSLEER. CDR3 sequence reads: CASSQGLSTDTQYF. CDR3 sequence (DNA): TGCGCCAGCAGCCAAGGTCTGAGCACAGATACGCAGTATTTT.

The rearrangement links TRBV19 to TRBJ1-5; no clear D gene. The CDR3 is 16 amino acids. Trimming took 2 bases from V and 1 from J, leaving 12 bases between them. Germline V gives CDR1 LNHDA, CDR2 SQIVND (reference sequence). CDR3 in DNA: TGTGCCAGTAGTATAACTGGGGTCGGGAGCAATCAGCCCCAGCATTTT. Encoded protein: CASSITGVGSNQPQHF.

The V and J genes are TRBV5-1 and TRBJ1-2, with 7 bases lining up with TRBD1. J gave up 4 bases and V 4 bases, and 10 bases lay outside the gene matches. The V gene's germline CDR1 is SGHRS and CDR2 YFSETQ. The length of the CDR3 is 15 residues. For the CDR3, the DNA is TGCGCCAGCAGCGCTGGGACAGCCGGGAGCTATGGCTACACCTTC. It encodes CASSAGTAGSYGYTF.